This TCR beta chain was profiled in a study of PD-1 blockade in classical Hodgkin lymphoma. Whole-study findings and limits: Nivolumab initiation under 1 year post-ASCT meant exclusion. Newly diagnosed patients were reported to start with lower TCR diversity than healthy donors. CD4+ but not CD8+ TCR diversity rose significantly by C4D1.

Relapses following autologous stem cell transplantation were seen in all patients, with brentuximab vedotin exposure varying. Investigators isolated CD4+ T cells from thawed PBMCs through magnetic negative selection. V was trimmed by 2 bases and J by 4 bases, leaving 12 bases between them. Germline CDR1 and CDR2: MDHEN and SYDVKM. The CDR3 spans 15 residues. Only in-frame clones appear in the TCRdb table, and some are missing; sequencing was by immunoSEQ multiplex PCR. The sample contains roughly 9,000 clones, approximately 83% of which appear only once. As for this clone: The antigen is undetermined.

Sequencing used CD4+ T cells from blood, obtained at baseline. The clonotype originates from a human donor with classical Hodgkin lymphoma. This chain connects TRBV28 to TRBJ1-3, with D unclear. The CDR3 bases are TGTGCCAGCAGTTTAGAGAGGGTCTCCGGAAACACCATATATTTT. Protein product: CASSLERVSGNTIYF.